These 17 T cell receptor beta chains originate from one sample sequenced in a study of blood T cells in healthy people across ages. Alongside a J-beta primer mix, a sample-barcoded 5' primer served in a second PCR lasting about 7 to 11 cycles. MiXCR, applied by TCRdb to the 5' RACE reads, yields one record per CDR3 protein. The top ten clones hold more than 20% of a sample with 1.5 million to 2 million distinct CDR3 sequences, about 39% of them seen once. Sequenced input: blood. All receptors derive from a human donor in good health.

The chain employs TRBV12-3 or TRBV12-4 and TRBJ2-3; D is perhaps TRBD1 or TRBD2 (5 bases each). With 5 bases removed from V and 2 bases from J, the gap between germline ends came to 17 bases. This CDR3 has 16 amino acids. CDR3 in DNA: TGTGCCAGCAGTGAGGGACCGACATCTAACACAGATACGCAGTATTTT. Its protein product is CASSEGPTSNTDTQYF.

The CDR3 reads CASSFLTGTPDTQYF. As DNA, the CDR3 is TGTGCCAGCAGCTTTCTAACAGGGACTCCAGATACGCAGTATTTT. The chain carries TRBV11-2 and TRBJ2-3; D could derive from TRBD1 or TRBD2 (6 bases each). The V end lost 3 bases, the J end lost 4 bases, and 14 bases lay between the germline ends. This CDR3 region has 15 residues. The germline V gene encodes CDR1 SGHAT and CDR2 FQNNGV. Using reference TRBV11-2 and TRBJ2-3 for the parts outside the CDR3, the full variable domain is EAGVAQSPRYKIIEKRQSVAFWCNPISGHATLYWYQQILGQGPKLLIQFQNNGVVDDSQLPKDRFSAERLKGVDSTLKIQPAKLEDSAVYLCASSFLTGTPDTQYFGPGTRLTVL.

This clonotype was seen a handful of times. CDR3 sequence (DNA): TGCAGTGCTAGAGTTCGGGACGCTTACTATGGCTACACCTTC. Protein sequence: CSARVRDAYYGYTF. The chain employs TRBV20-1 and TRBJ1-2, with TRBD1 as a possible D gene (5 bases). Per germline, CDR1 DFQATT and CDR2 SNEGSKA (reference sequence). The CDR3 runs 14 residues. Trimming left V 1 base short and J 3 bases short, with 12 bases between.

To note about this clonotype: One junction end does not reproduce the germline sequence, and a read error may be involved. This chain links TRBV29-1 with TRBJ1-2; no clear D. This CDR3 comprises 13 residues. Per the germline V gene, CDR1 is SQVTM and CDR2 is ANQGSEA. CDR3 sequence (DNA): TGCAGCATTGAAGCGGTGGGCATTCTAACGGACACCTTC. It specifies CSIEAVGILTDTF.

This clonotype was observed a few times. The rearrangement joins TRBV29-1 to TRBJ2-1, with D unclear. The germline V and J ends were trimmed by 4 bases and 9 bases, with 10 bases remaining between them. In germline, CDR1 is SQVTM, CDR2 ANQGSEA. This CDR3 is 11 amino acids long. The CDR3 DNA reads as TGCAGCGTTGCGTGGGTTGGTGAGCAGTTCTTC. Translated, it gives CSVAWVGEQFF.

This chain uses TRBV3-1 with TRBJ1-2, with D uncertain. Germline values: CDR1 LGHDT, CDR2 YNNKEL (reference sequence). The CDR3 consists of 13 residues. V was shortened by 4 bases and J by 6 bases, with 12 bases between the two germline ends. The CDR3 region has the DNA TGTGCCAGCAGCCGCCCCGGGGAAAATGGCTACACCTTC. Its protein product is CASSRPGENGYTF.

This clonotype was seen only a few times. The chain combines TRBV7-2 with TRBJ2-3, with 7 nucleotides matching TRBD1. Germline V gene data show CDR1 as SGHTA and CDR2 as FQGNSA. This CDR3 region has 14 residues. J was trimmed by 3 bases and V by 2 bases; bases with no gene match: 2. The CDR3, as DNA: TGTGCCAGCAGCTTAATGGGACAGACAGATACGCAGTATTTT. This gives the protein CASSLMGQTDTQYF.

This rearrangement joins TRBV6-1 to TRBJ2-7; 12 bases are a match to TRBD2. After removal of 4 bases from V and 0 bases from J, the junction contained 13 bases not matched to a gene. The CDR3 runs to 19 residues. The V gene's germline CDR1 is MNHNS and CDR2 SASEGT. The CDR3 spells CASSVDPWTSGVTSYEQYF. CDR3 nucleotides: TGTGCCAGCAGTGTGGACCCTTGGACTAGCGGGGTAACCTCCTACGAGCAGTACTTC.

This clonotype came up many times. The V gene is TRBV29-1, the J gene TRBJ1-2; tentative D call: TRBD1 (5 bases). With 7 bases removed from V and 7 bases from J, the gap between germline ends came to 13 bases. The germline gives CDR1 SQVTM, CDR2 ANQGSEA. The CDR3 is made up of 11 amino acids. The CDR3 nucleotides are TGCAGCGCCCAGGGCCAGGCTGGCTACACCTTC. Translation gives CSAQGQAGYTF.

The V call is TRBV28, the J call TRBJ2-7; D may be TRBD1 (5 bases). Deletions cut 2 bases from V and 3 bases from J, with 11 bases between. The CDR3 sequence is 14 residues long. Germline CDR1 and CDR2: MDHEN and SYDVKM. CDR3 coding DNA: TGTGCCAGCAGTTTACTTCAGGGTCTCTACGAGCAGTACTTC. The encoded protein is CASSLLQGLYEQYF.

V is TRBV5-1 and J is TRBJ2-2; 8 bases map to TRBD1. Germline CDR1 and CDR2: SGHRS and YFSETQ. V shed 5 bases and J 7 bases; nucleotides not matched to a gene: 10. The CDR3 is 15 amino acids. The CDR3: CASRDQGALGGELFF. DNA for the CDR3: TGCGCCAGCAGAGACCAGGGGGCGCTTGGCGGGGAGCTGTTTTTT.

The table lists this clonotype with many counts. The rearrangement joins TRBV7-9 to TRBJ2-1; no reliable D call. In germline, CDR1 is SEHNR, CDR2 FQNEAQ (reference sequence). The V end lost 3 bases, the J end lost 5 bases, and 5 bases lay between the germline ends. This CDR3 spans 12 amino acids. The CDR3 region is CASSFGHNEQFF. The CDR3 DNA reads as TGTGCCAGCAGCTTCGGACACAATGAGCAGTTCTTC.

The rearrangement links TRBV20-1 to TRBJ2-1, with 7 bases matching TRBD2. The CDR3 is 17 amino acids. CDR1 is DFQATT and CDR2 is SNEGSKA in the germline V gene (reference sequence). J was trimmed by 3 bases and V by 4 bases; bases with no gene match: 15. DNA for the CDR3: TGCAGTGCTAAACCTATGGGGGGAGGGAGGAGCTACAATGAGCAGTTCTTC. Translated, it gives CSAKPMGGGRSYNEQFF.

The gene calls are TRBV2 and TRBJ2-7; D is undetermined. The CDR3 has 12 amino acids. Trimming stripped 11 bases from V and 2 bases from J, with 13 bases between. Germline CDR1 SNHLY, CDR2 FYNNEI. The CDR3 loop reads CALRVIPYEQYF. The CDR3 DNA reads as TGTGCCCTACGGGTCATTCCCTACGAGCAGTACTTC.

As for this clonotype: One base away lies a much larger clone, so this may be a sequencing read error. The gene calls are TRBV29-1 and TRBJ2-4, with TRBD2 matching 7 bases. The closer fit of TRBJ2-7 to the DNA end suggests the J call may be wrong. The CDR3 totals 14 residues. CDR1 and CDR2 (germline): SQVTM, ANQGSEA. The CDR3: CSVEDPQGGYEQYF. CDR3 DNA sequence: TGCAGCGTTGAAGATCCTCAGGGAGGGTACGAGCAGTACTTC.

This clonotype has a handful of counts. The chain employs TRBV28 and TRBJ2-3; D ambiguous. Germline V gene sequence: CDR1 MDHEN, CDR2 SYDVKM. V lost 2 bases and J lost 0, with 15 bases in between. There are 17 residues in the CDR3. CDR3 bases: TGTGCCAGCAGTTTACCACTGACTGGGGATAGCACAGATACGCAGTATTTT. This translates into CASSLPLTGDSTDTQYF.

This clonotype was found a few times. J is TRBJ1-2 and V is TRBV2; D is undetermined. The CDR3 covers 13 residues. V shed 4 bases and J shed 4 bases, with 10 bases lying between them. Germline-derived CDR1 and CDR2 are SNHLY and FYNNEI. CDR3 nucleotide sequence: TGTGCCAGCAGTGGTCGGGGATCCTATGGCTACACCTTC. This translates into CASSGRGSYGYTF.